One TCR beta chain is described in this entry. The sample belongs to a study of blood T cell repertoires in COVID-19. Cohorts were based on clinical histories the participants reported. Either two negative PCRs, clearance, or symptom resolution qualified Cohort 3 donors as recovered. In the authors' workflow: Amplifying reference gene primers gave estimates of nucleated cell counts. The data were produced by immunoSEQ multiplex PCR, yet TCRdb's version contains in-frame clones alone and is incomplete. V and J calls and clone size are given by that table; D and trimming were obtained from the DNA. This repertoire shows about 300,000 clones, around nine tenths found once; its top ten account for 1.5% to 2%. V was clipped by 6 bases and J by 1 base; unmatched bases: 11. This CDR3 region has 16 residues. Per the germline V gene, CDR1 is MNHEY and CDR2 is SVGEGT.

This chain uses TRBV6-2 or TRBV6-3 with TRBJ2-7, with 8 bases lining up with TRBD1. Input material: PBMCs or T cells enriched from blood (not recorded which). The receptor comes from a woman aged 35 to 49 who had recovered from COVID-19. The CDR3 region has the DNA TGTGCCAGCAGCCCTAGGACGGGACAGGCGTCCTACGAGCAGTACTTC. As protein: CASSPRTGQASYEQYF.